The rows below give T cell receptor beta chains drawn from one sample of a study of OX40 agonist ivuxolimab in advanced cancers. This table comes from immunoSEQ multiplex PCR, and its TCRdb copy is limited to in-frame clones, with some not included. The data show over 65,000 clones, over 75% seen once. This specimen was CD4+ or CD8+ T cells sorted from blood, taken in a trial of the OX40 agonist ivuxolimab. All receptors come from an adult with an advanced solid tumor such as melanoma, head and neck, liver or kidney cancer. Each CDR3 is given with its conserved first and last residue. The D gene is left open where the match is weak. Only part of the rows carry a size: once, few, many, or a class if the clone is expanded.

TRBV27,TRBJ2-7,.,TRBD1,TGTGCCAGCAGCCCACTGGACAGGAACGAGCAGTACTTC,CASSPLDRNEQYF
TRBV18,TRBJ1-1,.,TRBD1,TGTGCCAGCTCAAAGGATGGGACAGGGGGCGAGGGTATGAACACTGAAGCTTTCTTT,CASSKDGTGGEGMNTEAFF
TRBV19,TRBJ2-5,.,TRBD1,TGTGCCAGTAAGGGACAGCTGCAAGAGACCCAGTACTTC,CASKGQLQETQYF
TRBV11-2,TRBJ2-7,once,TRBD2,TGTGCCAGCAGCTTATTACTAGCGGGCCCCTACGAGCAGTACTTC,CASSLLLAGPYEQYF
TRBV5-4,TRBJ2-5,.,.,TGTGCCAGCAGCTCGCCAAGGGGGGCAGAGACCCAGTACTTC,CASSSPRGAETQYF
TRBV4-3,TRBJ2-3,.,TRBD2,TGCGCCAGCAGCCAAGCAGCGGGACTAACAGATACGCAGTATTTT,CASSQAAGLTDTQYF
TRBV28,TRBJ2-1,.,TRBD2,TGTGCCAGCAGTTATCGCACCTTAGCGGGAGGGCCTGTTGAGCAGTTCTTC,CASSYRTLAGGPVEQFF
TRBV28,TRBJ2-3,.,TRBD2,TGTGCCAGCCTTGAGGGCGGGAGAGGGACAGATACGCAGTATTTT,CASLEGGRGTDTQYF
TRBV7-9,TRBJ1-1,.,.,TGTGCCAGCAGCTCCGTCGGGGTCGGGGGATTGAACACTGAAGCTTTCTTT,CASSSVGVGGLNTEAFF
TRBV27,TRBJ2-1,.,.,TGTGCCAGCAGTTTATATGCTAATTACAATGAGCAGTTCTTC,CASSLYANYNEQFF
TRBV6-5,TRBJ1-2,.,.,TGTGCCAGCAGTTACTCGCGGGAGAACTATGGCTACACCTTC,CASSYSRENYGYTF
TRBV7-7,TRBJ2-1,.,TRBD2,TGTGCTAGCAGCCCTAGCGGGGATTACAATGAGCAGTTCTTC,CASSPSGDYNEQFF
TRBV12-5,TRBJ1-3,.,TRBD1,TGTGCTAGTGGTTTCCGGGACAGGGTTCCTGGAAACACCATATATTTT,CASGFRDRVPGNTIYF
TRBV27,TRBJ1-4,.,TRBD1,TGTGCCAGCAGTTTATACGCAGGGGGGAATGAAAAACTGTTTTTT,CASSLYAGGNEKLFF
TRBV6-5,TRBJ1-6,.,.,TGTGCCAGCAGTACTCGTCCGAATTCACCCCTCCACTTT,CASSTRPNSPLHF